Following are 21 T cell receptor beta chains from one sample sequenced in a study of T cells in localized non-small cell lung cancer. TCRdb keeps only in-frame clones here, not all; method: immunoSEQ multiplex PCR. This sample carries roughly 3,000 clones, under 25% of them seen once, and the ten largest clones take 6.5%. Sequencing was performed on lung tumor tissue, taken before any cancer treatment. Receptor source: a man between 18 and 49 years old with stage II lung adenocarcinoma.

The chain recombines TRBV30 with TRBJ2-6; D is possibly TRBD1 or TRBD2 (5 bases each). This CDR3 has 16 amino acids. CDR1 and CDR2 from the germline V gene are GTSNPN and SVGIG (reference sequence). Trimming cost V 0 bases and J 0 bases, with 9 bases left between them. The CDR3 DNA is TGTGCCTGGAGTGTACTAGGGGTCTCTGGGGCCAACGTCCTGACTTTC. This translates into CAWSVLGVSGANVLTF.

The V call is TRBV30, the J call TRBJ1-1, with TRBD1 matching 9 bases. This CDR3 has 15 amino acids. Germline V gene data show CDR1 as GTSNPN and CDR2 as SVGIG (reference sequence). Trimming cost V 0 bases and J 1 base; bases outside gene matches: 3. CDR3 DNA: TGTGCCTGGAGTGTCCTGGGACAGGGGAACACTGAAGCTTTCTTT. It is translated as CAWSVLGQGNTEAFF.

The chain has TRBV28 and TRBJ1-2; D perhaps matches TRBD1 (5 bases). The length of the CDR3 is 13 residues. Germline values: CDR1 MDHEN, CDR2 SYDVKM. V lost 1 base and J lost 8, with 11 bases in between. This CDR3 reads CASSLSKGQGYTF. As DNA, the CDR3 is TGTGCCAGCAGTTTATCGAAGGGGCAGGGCTACACCTTC.

The chain combines TRBV7-5 with TRBJ2-2; TRBD1, the table's D call, lacks a check against the DNA. TRBV7-5 is termed a pseudogene. The CDR3 has 16 amino acids. CDR3 protein: CASSVPGTARTGELFF. CDR3 nucleotide sequence: TGTGCCAGCAGCGTACCCGGGACAGCACGAACCGGGGAGCTGTTTTTT.

This clone was counted between two and nine times. CDR3 residues: CASSSAGSQYGYTF. The CDR3 nucleotides read TGTGCCAGCAGTTCGGCAGGGAGTCAATATGGCTACACCTTC. The gene calls are TRBV28 and TRBJ1-2, with D perhaps TRBD1 (5 bases). This CDR3 is 14 amino acids long. V lost 4 bases to trimming and J lost 5 bases, with 14 bases between them. Germline lookup yields CDR1 MDHEN and CDR2 SYDVKM.

This clone was counted between two and nine times. The chain combines TRBV30 with TRBJ1-5, with a weak D call TRBD1 (6 bases). The CDR3 is made up of 13 amino acids. V was cut by 4 bases and J by 5 bases, with 12 bases left in between. Germline V gene sequence: CDR1 GTSNPN, CDR2 SVGIG (reference sequence). The CDR3 DNA reads TGTGCCTGGACCCCAAGGGGGGATCAGCCCCAGCATTTT. This sequence encodes CAWTPRGDQPQHF.

This chain links TRBV7-2 with TRBJ2-5; perhaps D is TRBD1 or TRBD2 (5 bases each). The CDR3 is 13 amino acids. Germline V CDR1 and CDR2: SGHTA, FQGNSA. Between the trimmed V and J ends, which lost 0 bases and 7 bases, there was a span of 9 bases. The CDR3 DNA follows: TGTGCCAGCAGCTTAGCGGGGACGGGGACCCAGTACTTC. Residues: CASSLAGTGTQYF.

By proportion, this clone is large (0.1 to 1%). J is TRBJ1-3 and V is TRBV6-8; no clear D gene. With 5 bases removed from V and 0 bases from J, the gap between germline ends came to 11 bases. This CDR3 has 15 residues. Looked up from germline, CDR1 is MNHGY and CDR2 is SAAAGT. The CDR3 coding sequence is TGTGCCAGCAGTGCCCTAATAGGCTCTGGAAACACCATATATTTT. Amino acid sequence: CASSALIGSGNTIYF.

This clone has only a few counts. This chain connects TRBV9 to TRBJ1-5; a possible D gene is TRBD1 (5 bases). This CDR3 spans 15 amino acids. The germline CDR1 and CDR2 sequences are SGDLS and YYNGEE. Trimming removed 3 bases from V and 2 bases from J, with 12 bases in between. CDR3 in amino acids: CASSASGLGNQPQHF. CDR3 DNA: TGTGCCAGCAGCGCTTCAGGGTTAGGCAATCAGCCCCAGCATTTT.

This clone was found a few times. The V and J genes are TRBV9 and TRBJ2-3; 8 nucleotides line up with TRBD2. The trim removed 3 bases at V and 1 base at J, leaving 7 bases unmatched. CDR3 length: 16 residues. CDR1 SGDLS and CDR2 YYNGEE come from the germline V gene. The CDR3 DNA is TGTGCCAGCAGCGAGGGTATCGGGGGGGGCACAGATACGCAGTATTTT. Its translation is CASSEGIGGGTDTQYF.

V is TRBV11-1 and J is TRBJ1-2; the D gene is possibly TRBD1 (6 bases). Trimming took 4 bases from V and 4 from J, leaving 13 bases between them. The CDR3 is 14 amino acids. Germline values: CDR1 SGHAT, CDR2 FQDESV (reference sequence). The CDR3 DNA follows: TGTGCCAGCAGCTCGGCGGCAGGGGCCTATGGCTACACCTTC. Amino acids: CASSSAAGAYGYTF.

V and J are TRBV6-8 and TRBJ1-2, with D hard to call. V was pared by 0 bases and J by 3 bases, with 17 bases between. Per the germline V gene, CDR1 is MNHGY and CDR2 is SAAAGT. The CDR3 length is 17 residues. CDR3: CASSYSAGALWDYGYTF. The CDR3 DNA reads TGTGCCAGCAGTTACTCGGCAGGAGCATTATGGGACTATGGCTACACCTTC.

This CDR3 reads CASSVGNSGGSDTQYF. CDR3 sequence (DNA): TGTGCCAGCAGCGTAGGTAATAGCGGGGGATCAGATACGCAGTATTTT. V usage is TRBV9 and J usage is TRBJ2-3; 9 nucleotides agree with TRBD2. The CDR3 has 16 residues. J was trimmed by 4 bases and V by 0 bases; bases with no gene match: 6. Germline V gene sequence: CDR1 SGDLS, CDR2 YYNGEE.

This sequence joins TRBV25-1 and TRBJ1-1, with 7 bases that match TRBD1. V was pared by 7 bases and J by 7 bases, with 9 bases of the junction left unmatched. Germline assignment: CDR1 MGHDK and CDR2 SYGVNS. The CDR3 runs 13 residues. DNA for the CDR3: TGTGCCAGCACCCGACAGGGAGTAGATGAAGCTTTCTTT. Translation: CASTRQGVDEAFF.

V gene TRBV9 combines with J gene TRBJ2-3, with unresolved D. Germline lookup yields CDR1 SGDLS and CDR2 YYNGEE. The CDR3 totals 15 residues. Between the trimmed V and J ends, which lost 10 bases and 2 bases, there was a span of 20 bases. The CDR3 loop reads CAGSTSWASTDTQYF. The CDR3 DNA reads as TGTGCCGGATCAACCTCCTGGGCCTCCACAGATACGCAGTATTTT.

CDR3 coding DNA: TGCGCCAGCACCCTAGGACAGGGGCCAACCTACGAGCAGTACTTC. Amino acids: CASTLGQGPTYEQYF. The V gene is TRBV5-1, the J gene TRBJ2-7; TRBD1 matches 9 bases. V shed 6 bases, J shed 2 bases, and the junction held 9 bases outside the gene matches. Germline CDR1 is SGHRS and CDR2 is YFSETQ. CDR3 length: 15 amino acids.

This clone was observed a few times. The chain joins TRBV10-2 to TRBJ2-1; 12 nucleotides line up with TRBD1. CDR1 WSHSY and CDR2 SAAADI come from the germline V gene. V dropped 7 bases and J dropped 6; count of bases not matched to a gene: 7. This CDR3 region has 15 residues. The CDR3 reads CASTSGQGAINEQFF. DNA for the CDR3: TGCGCCAGCACCTCGGGACAGGGGGCGATCAATGAGCAGTTCTTC.

The rearrangement links TRBV11-3 to TRBJ2-5; 8 nucleotides line up with TRBD2. CDR3 length equals 15 residues. The V gene's germline CDR1 is SGHNT and CDR2 YENEEA. V shed 5 bases and J 1 base; nucleotides not matched to a gene: 6. The CDR3 is CASSLSLAAQETQYF. The CDR3 nucleotides read TGTGCCAGCAGCCTATCACTAGCGGCCCAAGAGACCCAGTACTTC.

For the CDR3, the DNA is TGTGCCAGCAGTTACCGCGGGCAGGGGGCGTCCTACAATGAGCAGTTCTTC. Translating it yields CASSYRGQGASYNEQFF. The chain has TRBV6-8 and TRBJ2-1; 8 bases map to TRBD1. CDR1 is MNHGY and CDR2 is SAAAGT in the germline V gene. This CDR3 comprises 17 residues. J gave up 1 base and V 2 bases, and 7 bases lay outside the gene matches.

V and J are TRBV5-1 and TRBJ1-2; TRBD1 might be the D (6 bases). Germline lookup yields CDR1 SGHRS and CDR2 YFSETQ. Trimming took 0 bases from V and 8 from J, leaving 17 bases between them. This CDR3 has 15 residues. The CDR3 coding sequence is TGCGCCAGCAGCTTGGAGACAGGACCCCTTTGGGGCTACACCTTC. Amino acids: CASSLETGPLWGYTF.

This clone has a single count. V gene TRBV5-1 combines with J gene TRBJ1-3; TRBD1 might be the D (6 bases). Germline loops: CDR1 SGHRS, CDR2 YFSETQ. Trimming stripped 4 bases from V and 4 bases from J, with 21 bases between. This CDR3 is built from 17 residues. This CDR3 reads CASSPDFGGTQGNTIYF. The CDR3 region has the DNA TGCGCCAGCAGCCCCGACTTTGGGGGCACCCAAGGAAACACCATATATTTT.